This T cell receptor (beta chain) emerged from a study of regulatory T cells in long-lasting Graves disease. The authors built TCR beta libraries using iRepertoire HTBI primers and Arm-PCR of CDR3 regions. One entry per CDR3 protein results from TCRdb running MiXCR on the multiplex PCR reads. The sample yields 200,000 to 250,000 distinct CDR3 sequences, around 19% seen once. This clonotype occurred once. Antigen specificity is unknown. Stated time point: newly diagnosed GD, antithyroid drugs for less than 3 months. Extracted RNA from PBMCs served as the source of the TCR library. The patients were enrolled through endocrinology in Xi'an, China. Study-level findings and limits: The persistent group shared around 3,000 public clonotypes, more than the 966 shared by new patients. Persistent Graves' cases showed lower TCR diversity than newly diagnosed cases.

CDR3 length: 13 residues. In germline, CDR1 is SGHKS, CDR2 YYEKEE (reference sequence). This sample also belongs to another study, concerning T cells in Graves' hyperthyroidism and ophthalmopathy. According to that study: Most thyroid clonotypes expanded above 0.001 were also detected in blood.

The starting material was peripheral blood mononuclear cells (PBMCs), obtained at new diagnosis, from a patient treated with antithyroid drugs. This sequence joins TRBV5-5 and TRBJ2-3, with D perhaps given as TRBD1 or TRBD2 (5 bases each). The J call is in doubt because the DNA end fits TRBJ2-1 better. This TCR came from a woman under 40 with Graves disease. CDR3 nucleotide sequence: TGTGCCAGCTCCCGTATCGGGGCCGATGAGCAGTTCTTC. Protein: CASSRIGADEQFF.